A selection of T cell receptor beta chains follows, all from one sample in a study of T-cell memory formation after mild COVID-19. TCRdb used MiXCR to reprocess the 5' RACE reads, holding one entry per CDR3 protein. The table records around 340,000 distinct CDR3 sequences, roughly 15% of them present only once. Material for sequencing was PBMCs or a T cell subset sorted from them (not recorded which). All receptors come from a man younger than 30 who had mild COVID-19 (a few samples of this study predate the infection). Cell type and time point are not known. Each CDR3 is given with its conserved first and last residue. Each record gives: D gene, V gene, J gene, clone size, CDR3 DNA, CDR3 protein. D genes are given only for firm matches. Not every row has a clone size; where given, it reads once, few, many or a size class.

D gene: .
V gene: TRBV5-6
J gene: TRBJ2-2
clone size: many
CDR3 DNA: TGTGCCAGCAGCTTGACCTGGTCGGAAGGTGTCGGGGAGCTGTTTTTT
CDR3 protein: CASSLTWSEGVGELFF

D gene: .
V gene: TRBV20-1
J gene: TRBJ2-6
clone size: many
CDR3 DNA: TGCAGTGCCCAGGGCGACAGGACCTCTGGGGCCAACGTCCTGACTTTC
CDR3 protein: CSAQGDRTSGANVLTF

D gene: TRBD1
V gene: TRBV7-9
J gene: TRBJ2-3
clone size: few
CDR3 DNA: TGTGCCAGCAGCCCCGGGACAGGGGGAAACAGGCAGTATTTT
CDR3 protein: CASSPGTGGNRQYF

D gene: TRBD1
V gene: TRBV5-4
J gene: TRBJ2-5
clone size: .
CDR3 DNA: TGTGCCAGCATTCAGGGACAGGGTGAAGAGACCCAGTACTTC
CDR3 protein: CASIQGQGEETQYF

D gene: .
V gene: TRBV5-1
J gene: TRBJ2-6
clone size: many
CDR3 DNA: TGCGCCAGCAGCTTCGCAGGGGCTGGGGCCAACGTCCTGACTTTC
CDR3 protein: CASSFAGAGANVLTF

D gene: .
V gene: TRBV5-1
J gene: TRBJ1-1
clone size: .
CDR3 DNA: TGCGCCAGCAGCTCCTCCGGGGGCTTAAGGGCTGAAGCTTTCTTT
CDR3 protein: CASSSSGGLRAEAFF

D gene: .
V gene: TRBV27
J gene: TRBJ2-7
clone size: .
CDR3 DNA: TGTGCCAGCAGTTTATCGATGGAGTCCTACGAGCAGTACTTC
CDR3 protein: CASSLSMESYEQYF

D gene: TRBD2
V gene: TRBV11-2
J gene: TRBJ2-3
clone size: few
CDR3 DNA: TGTGCCAGCAGCGATAGGGGACTAGCTAGGACAGATACGCAGTATTTT
CDR3 protein: CASSDRGLARTDTQYF

D gene: .
V gene: TRBV7-3
J gene: TRBJ2-1
clone size: .
CDR3 DNA: TGTGCCAGCAGCTTCCCTGAGGGTCGGAGTGAGCAGTTCTTC
CDR3 protein: CASSFPEGRSEQFF

D gene: .
V gene: TRBV6-5
J gene: TRBJ1-1
clone size: many
CDR3 DNA: TGTGCCAGCATTTTTCGAGGGCCCGCCGGCACTGAAGCTTTCTTT
CDR3 protein: CASIFRGPAGTEAFF

D gene: .
V gene: TRBV5-1
J gene: TRBJ2-2
clone size: .
CDR3 DNA: TGCGCCAGCAGCTTGGCCGAACAGGGAAACACCGGGGAGCTGTTTTTT
CDR3 protein: CASSLAEQGNTGELFF

D gene: .
V gene: TRBV20-1
J gene: TRBJ2-1
clone size: few
CDR3 DNA: TGCAGTGCTAGTAACCAGAATGAGCAGTTCTTC
CDR3 protein: CSASNQNEQFF

D gene: TRBD2
V gene: TRBV12-5
J gene: TRBJ2-3
clone size: .
CDR3 DNA: TGTGCTAGTGGTTTGGTTTCTTGGACTAGCGGGGGGGCAACAGATACGCAGTATTTT
CDR3 protein: CASGLVSWTSGGATDTQYF

D gene: TRBD2
V gene: TRBV5-1
J gene: TRBJ2-3
clone size: .
CDR3 DNA: TGCGCCAGCAGCTTGGAACGGGGGGGCCTGTATACGCAGTATTTT
CDR3 protein: CASSLERGGLYTQYF

D gene: .
V gene: TRBV20-1
J gene: TRBJ1-5
clone size: .
CDR3 DNA: TGCAGTGCCGAGGGGGGCGCGGGCAATCAGCCCCAGCATTTT
CDR3 protein: CSAEGGAGNQPQHF

D gene: .
V gene: TRBV5-6
J gene: TRBJ2-3
clone size: .
CDR3 DNA: TGTGCCAGCAGCTTAGACTATTCTAGCACAGATACGCAGTATTTT
CDR3 protein: CASSLDYSSTDTQYF

D gene: TRBD2
V gene: TRBV6-5
J gene: TRBJ2-1
clone size: few
CDR3 DNA: TGTGCCAGCAGTTTCACTAGCGGGGTAAACAATGAGCAGTTCTTC
CDR3 protein: CASSFTSGVNNEQFF

D gene: TRBD1
V gene: TRBV5-1
J gene: TRBJ2-7
clone size: .
CDR3 DNA: TGCGCCAGCAGCCTAGGTTGGACAGGGAGCTCCTACGAGCAGTACTTC
CDR3 protein: CASSLGWTGSSYEQYF

D gene: TRBD2
V gene: TRBV24-1
J gene: TRBJ2-1
clone size: few
CDR3 DNA: TGTGCCACCGGGTTAGCGGGGAGCCTCAATGAGCAGTTCTTC
CDR3 protein: CATGLAGSLNEQFF

D gene: .
V gene: TRBV7-9
J gene: TRBJ2-5
clone size: few
CDR3 DNA: TGTGCCAGCAGCTTAAGAATAGCGGTCCAAGAGACCCAGTACTTC
CDR3 protein: CASSLRIAVQETQYF

D gene: .
V gene: TRBV29-1
J gene: TRBJ1-2
clone size: .
CDR3 DNA: TGCAGCGTTGAAGGGGGCACCACCGTCTACTATGGCTACACCTTC
CDR3 protein: CSVEGGTTVYYGYTF

D gene: TRBD2
V gene: TRBV25-1
J gene: TRBJ2-7
clone size: many
CDR3 DNA: TGTGCCAGCAGGGGGGGGTCCGCCTACGAGCAGTACTTC
CDR3 protein: CASRGGSAYEQYF

D gene: TRBD1
V gene: TRBV4-1
J gene: TRBJ1-6
clone size: .
CDR3 DNA: TGCGCCAGCAGCCAATCAGGGGGTGATTCACCCCTCCACTTT
CDR3 protein: CASSQSGGDSPLHF

D gene: .
V gene: TRBV3-1
J gene: TRBJ1-5
clone size: .
CDR3 DNA: TGTGCCAGCAGCCTGTCAATAGCTCAGCCCCAGCATTTT
CDR3 protein: CASSLSIAQPQHF

D gene: .
V gene: TRBV18
J gene: TRBJ1-1
clone size: .
CDR3 DNA: TGTGCCAGCTCACCCCGGACGGATGCAAGCACTGAAGCTTTCTTT
CDR3 protein: CASSPRTDASTEAFF

D gene: .
V gene: TRBV9
J gene: TRBJ1-6
clone size: .
CDR3 DNA: TGTGCCAGCAGCCCAAGGGGGGGAGGCAATTCACCCCTCCACTTT
CDR3 protein: CASSPRGGGNSPLHF

D gene: .
V gene: TRBV5-1
J gene: TRBJ2-3
clone size: many
CDR3 DNA: TGTGCCAGCAGCTCCCGGACAGGCACAGATACGCAGTATTTT
CDR3 protein: CASSSRTGTDTQYF

D gene: .
V gene: TRBV7-9
J gene: TRBJ1-1
clone size: .
CDR3 DNA: TGTGCCAGCAGCTTAGTCTCAGCCGAAGCTTTCTTT
CDR3 protein: CASSLVSAEAFF

D gene: .
V gene: TRBV2
J gene: TRBJ1-5
clone size: few
CDR3 DNA: TGTGCCAGCAGTGGTAGACAGGAGAATCAGCCCCAGCATTTT
CDR3 protein: CASSGRQENQPQHF

D gene: .
V gene: TRBV5-1
J gene: TRBJ2-1
clone size: .
CDR3 DNA: TGCGCCAGCAGCTTGGGGCTAGTTATCAATGAGCAGTTCTTC
CDR3 protein: CASSLGLVINEQFF

D gene: TRBD1
V gene: TRBV5-1
J gene: TRBJ2-7
clone size: .
CDR3 DNA: TGCGCCAGCAGCTTGGGACAGGGAGAAGACGAGCAGTACTTC
CDR3 protein: CASSLGQGEDEQYF

D gene: TRBD1
V gene: TRBV7-2
J gene: TRBJ2-7
clone size: many
CDR3 DNA: TGTGCCAGCAGCAGAGGAGGGGTCGGGACAGGGTTCTACGAGCAGTACTTC
CDR3 protein: CASSRGGVGTGFYEQYF

D gene: .
V gene: TRBV4-2
J gene: TRBJ1-6
clone size: .
CDR3 DNA: TGTGCCAGCAGCCACCTGGGGCAGGGGAGATTTTCACCCCTCCACTTT
CDR3 protein: CASSHLGQGRFSPLHF

D gene: .
V gene: TRBV9
J gene: TRBJ1-2
clone size: once
CDR3 DNA: TGTGCCAGCAGCGTATCGACAGACACTTATGGCTACACCTTC
CDR3 protein: CASSVSTDTYGYTF

D gene: .
V gene: TRBV5-5
J gene: TRBJ2-5
clone size: .
CDR3 DNA: TGCGCCAGCAGCTTGGCAGTACAGGAAGAGACCCAGTACTTC
CDR3 protein: CASSLAVQEETQYF

D gene: .
V gene: TRBV13
J gene: TRBJ1-4
clone size: few
CDR3 DNA: TGTGCCAGCAGCCCCACTACCGGACAGCCAACTAATGAAAAACTGTTTTTT
CDR3 protein: CASSPTTGQPTNEKLFF

D gene: .
V gene: TRBV4-3
J gene: TRBJ2-1
clone size: few
CDR3 DNA: TGCGCCAGCAGCCCGGCAGAGGGATCCTACAATGAGCAGTTCTTC
CDR3 protein: CASSPAEGSYNEQFF

D gene: .
V gene: TRBV7-2
J gene: TRBJ2-3
clone size: few
CDR3 DNA: TGTGCCAGCAGCTTAGCGCCAGTCGGGCCGCGCACAGATACGCAGTATTTT
CDR3 protein: CASSLAPVGPRTDTQYF

D gene: .
V gene: TRBV6-5
J gene: TRBJ1-5
clone size: few
CDR3 DNA: TGTGCCAGCAGTTACGGCCGGGATCAGCCCCAGCATTTT
CDR3 protein: CASSYGRDQPQHF

D gene: .
V gene: TRBV5-4
J gene: TRBJ1-1
clone size: once
CDR3 DNA: TGTGCCAGCAGTGGGGGGGCGTCACCTAACATGAACACTGAAGCTTTCTTT
CDR3 protein: CASSGGASPNMNTEAFF

D gene: .
V gene: TRBV5-6
J gene: TRBJ1-2
clone size: .
CDR3 DNA: TGTGCCAGCAGCTTGGAAGGGGTGGGCTACACCTTC
CDR3 protein: CASSLEGVGYTF

D gene: .
V gene: TRBV18
J gene: TRBJ1-6
clone size: few
CDR3 DNA: TGTGCCAGCTCCCCTCTATCAGGCTATAATTCACCCCTCCACTTT
CDR3 protein: CASSPLSGYNSPLHF

D gene: .
V gene: TRBV12-3/TRBV12-4
J gene: TRBJ2-5
clone size: few
CDR3 DNA: TGTGCCAGCAGTTTCTACGAGGGGACCCAGTACTTC
CDR3 protein: CASSFYEGTQYF

D gene: .
V gene: TRBV4-3
J gene: TRBJ2-6
clone size: few
CDR3 DNA: TGCGCCAGCAGCCAGACCGGGCTTCTCGGGGCCAACGTCCTGACTTTC
CDR3 protein: CASSQTGLLGANVLTF

D gene: .
V gene: TRBV25-1
J gene: TRBJ2-3
clone size: .
CDR3 DNA: TGTGCCAGCAGTGAGAAGGGTAGGCCTGTCACAGATACGCAGTATTTT
CDR3 protein: CASSEKGRPVTDTQYF

D gene: .
V gene: TRBV9
J gene: TRBJ2-5
clone size: few
CDR3 DNA: TGTGCCAGCAGCGTGAGCCCAGGGGGGGATCGCAAAACCCAAGAGACCCAGTACTTC
CDR3 protein: CASSVSPGGDRKTQETQYF

D gene: .
V gene: TRBV20-1
J gene: TRBJ2-3
clone size: many
CDR3 DNA: TGCAGTGCTATAAGGGGGGTGGGCACAGATACGCAGTATTTT
CDR3 protein: CSAIRGVGTDTQYF

D gene: .
V gene: TRBV4-3
J gene: TRBJ1-1
clone size: few
CDR3 DNA: TGCGCCAGCAGCCTGTCAGGGGTGGATTTCAACACTGAAGCTTTCTTT
CDR3 protein: CASSLSGVDFNTEAFF

D gene: .
V gene: TRBV5-1
J gene: TRBJ1-1
clone size: few
CDR3 DNA: TGCGCCAGCAATGGGAACACTGAAGCTTTCTTT
CDR3 protein: CASNGNTEAFF

D gene: TRBD2
V gene: TRBV4-3
J gene: TRBJ2-7
clone size: many
CDR3 DNA: TGCGCCAGCAGCCAAGAAGCGGGGGCAGCCTACGAGCAGTACTTC
CDR3 protein: CASSQEAGAAYEQYF

D gene: TRBD1
V gene: TRBV18
J gene: TRBJ1-1
clone size: .
CDR3 DNA: TGTGCCAGCTCGCGCAGCCCGGGACAGGGGGCTATGAACACTGAAGCTTTCTTT
CDR3 protein: CASSRSPGQGAMNTEAFF

D gene: .
V gene: TRBV7-9
J gene: TRBJ2-1
clone size: .
CDR3 DNA: TGTGCCAGCAGCTCCGGGACAACATACAATGAGCAGTTCTTC
CDR3 protein: CASSSGTTYNEQFF

D gene: TRBD1
V gene: TRBV2
J gene: TRBJ2-5
clone size: few
CDR3 DNA: TGTGCCAGCAGTGACAGGACAGGGGGGAGAAAGACCCAGTACTTC
CDR3 protein: CASSDRTGGRKTQYF

D gene: .
V gene: TRBV4-1
J gene: TRBJ2-3
clone size: many
CDR3 DNA: TGCGCCAGCAGCCAAATACTGGATACGCAGTATTTT
CDR3 protein: CASSQILDTQYF

D gene: TRBD2
V gene: TRBV20-1
J gene: TRBJ2-3
clone size: .
CDR3 DNA: TGCAGTGCAAGGGAGTCGCGGGGGACCACAGATACGCAGTATTTT
CDR3 protein: CSARESRGTTDTQYF

D gene: TRBD1
V gene: TRBV5-1
J gene: TRBJ1-1
clone size: few
CDR3 DNA: TGCGCCAGCACCGCCCGTGGGACAGGGTTAATGAACACTGAAGCTTTCTTT
CDR3 protein: CASTARGTGLMNTEAFF

D gene: TRBD1
V gene: TRBV18
J gene: TRBJ2-3
clone size: .
CDR3 DNA: TGTGCCAGCTCACCTAGGACAGGGGGCACGGATACGCAGTATTTT
CDR3 protein: CASSPRTGGTDTQYF

D gene: .
V gene: TRBV29-1
J gene: TRBJ1-1
clone size: few
CDR3 DNA: TGCAGCGCCAAGACAGCAATTAACACTGAAGCTTTCTTT
CDR3 protein: CSAKTAINTEAFF

D gene: .
V gene: TRBV4-2
J gene: TRBJ1-1
clone size: .
CDR3 DNA: TGTGCCAGCAGCCTGAGTCGGGGGAGAGACACTGAAGCTTTCTTT
CDR3 protein: CASSLSRGRDTEAFF